This entry describes one T cell receptor beta chain. This specimen belongs to a study of blood T cell repertoires in COVID-19. Study as a whole: The origin of the acute and convalescent COVID-19 samples was the United States, Italy and Spain.

Study processing details: Reference gene primer amplification gave estimated nucleated cell counts. Repertoires were generated with immunoSEQ multiplex PCR, while TCRdb's copy carries only in-frame clones and drops some. That table furnishes V, J and clone size, whereas the DNA furnished D and trimming. Of just over 300,000 clones in the sample, 89% are singletons; the top ten hold over 8%. Germline CDR1 is LGHNA and CDR2 is YSLEER. The CDR3 is made up of 16 amino acids. V was clipped by 1 base and J by 3 bases; unmatched bases: 6. The sample taken for sequencing was PBMCs or T cells enriched from blood (not recorded which). This chain connects TRBV4-3 to TRBJ2-7; 10 nucleotides line up with TRBD2. This TCR was sampled from a woman aged 40 to 55 who had recovered from COVID-19. CDR3 loop: CASSQAGTSEHYEQYF. The DNA for the CDR3 is TGCGCCAGCAGCCAAGCCGGGACTAGCGAACACTACGAGCAGTACTTC.